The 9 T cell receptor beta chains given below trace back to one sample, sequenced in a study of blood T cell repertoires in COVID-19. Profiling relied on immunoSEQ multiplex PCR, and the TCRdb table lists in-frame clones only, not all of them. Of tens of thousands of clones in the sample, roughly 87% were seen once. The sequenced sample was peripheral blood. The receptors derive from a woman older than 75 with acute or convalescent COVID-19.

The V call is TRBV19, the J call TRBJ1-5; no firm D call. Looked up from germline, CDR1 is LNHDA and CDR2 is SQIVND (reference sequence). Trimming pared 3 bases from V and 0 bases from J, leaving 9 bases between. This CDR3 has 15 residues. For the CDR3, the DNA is TGTGCCAGTAGTATCGAGGGTTATAGCAATCAGCCCCAGCATTTT. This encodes CASSIEGYSNQPQHF. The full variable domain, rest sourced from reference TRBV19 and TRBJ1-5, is DGGITQSPKYLFRKEGQNVTLSCEQNLNHDAMYWYRQDPGQGLRLIYYSQIVNDFQKGDIAEGYSVSREKKESFPLTVTSAQKNPTAFYLCASSIEGYSNQPQHFGDGTRLSIL.

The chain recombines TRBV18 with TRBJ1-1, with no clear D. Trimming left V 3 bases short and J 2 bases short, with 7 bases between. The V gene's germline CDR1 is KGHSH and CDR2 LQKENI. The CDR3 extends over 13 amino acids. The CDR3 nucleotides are TGTGCCAGCTCACCGTACAGTAACACTGAAGCTTTCTTT. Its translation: CASSPYSNTEAFF.

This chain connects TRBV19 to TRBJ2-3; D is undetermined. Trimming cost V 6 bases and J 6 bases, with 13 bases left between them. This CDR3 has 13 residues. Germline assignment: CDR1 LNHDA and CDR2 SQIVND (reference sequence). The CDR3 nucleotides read TGTGCCAGTAGCTCTGCGAGAGGTGATACGCAGTATTTT. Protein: CASSSARGDTQYF. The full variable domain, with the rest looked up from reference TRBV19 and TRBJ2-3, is DGGITQSPKYLFRKEGQNVTLSCEQNLNHDAMYWYRQDPGQGLRLIYYSQIVNDFQKGDIAEGYSVSREKKESFPLTVTSAQKNPTAFYLCASSSARGDTQYFGPGTRLTVL.

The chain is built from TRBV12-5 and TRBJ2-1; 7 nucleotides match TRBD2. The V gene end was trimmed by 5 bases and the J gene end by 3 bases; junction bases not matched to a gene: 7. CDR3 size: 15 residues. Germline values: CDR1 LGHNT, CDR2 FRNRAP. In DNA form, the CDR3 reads TGTGCTAGTGGTCCCGGGACTATCCTCTACAATGAGCAGTTCTTC. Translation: CASGPGTILYNEQFF. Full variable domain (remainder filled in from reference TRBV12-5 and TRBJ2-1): DARVTQTPRHKVTEMGQEVTMRCQPILGHNTVFWYRQTMMQGLELLAYFRNRAPLDDSGMPKDRFSAEMPDATLATLKIQPSEPRDSAVYFCASGPGTILYNEQFFGPGTRLTVL.

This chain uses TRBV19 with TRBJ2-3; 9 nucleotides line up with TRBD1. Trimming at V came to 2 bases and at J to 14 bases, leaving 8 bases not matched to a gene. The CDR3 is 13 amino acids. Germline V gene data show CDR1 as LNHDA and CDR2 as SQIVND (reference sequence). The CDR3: CASSILSGTGWYF. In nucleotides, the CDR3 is TGTGCCAGTAGTATACTCTCCGGGACAGGGTGGTATTTT.

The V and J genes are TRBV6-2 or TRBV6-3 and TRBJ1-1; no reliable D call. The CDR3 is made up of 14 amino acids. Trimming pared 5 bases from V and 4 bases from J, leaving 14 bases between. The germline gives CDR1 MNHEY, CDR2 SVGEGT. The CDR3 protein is CASSGRELSTEAFF. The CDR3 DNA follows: TGTGCCAGCAGTGGGCGGGAGTTGAGCACTGAAGCTTTCTTT.

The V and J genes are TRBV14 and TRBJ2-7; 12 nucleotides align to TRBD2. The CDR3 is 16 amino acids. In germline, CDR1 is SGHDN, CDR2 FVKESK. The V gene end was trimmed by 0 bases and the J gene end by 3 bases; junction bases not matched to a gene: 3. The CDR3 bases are TGTGCCAGCAGCCAAGACGCTAGCGGGAGGGTCTACGAGCAGTACTTC. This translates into CASSQDASGRVYEQYF. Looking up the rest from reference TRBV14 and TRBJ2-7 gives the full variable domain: EAGVTQFPSHSVIEKGQTVTLRCDPISGHDNLYWYRRVMGKEIKFLLHFVKESKQDESGMPNNRFLAERTGGTYSTLKVQPAELEDSGVYFCASSQDASGRVYEQYFGPGTRLTVT.

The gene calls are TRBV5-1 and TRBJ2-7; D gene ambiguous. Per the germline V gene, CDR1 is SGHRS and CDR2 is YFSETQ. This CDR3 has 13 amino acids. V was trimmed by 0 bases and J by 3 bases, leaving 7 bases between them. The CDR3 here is CASSLGLNYEQYF. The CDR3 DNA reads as TGCGCCAGCAGCTTGGGACTGAACTACGAGCAGTACTTC.

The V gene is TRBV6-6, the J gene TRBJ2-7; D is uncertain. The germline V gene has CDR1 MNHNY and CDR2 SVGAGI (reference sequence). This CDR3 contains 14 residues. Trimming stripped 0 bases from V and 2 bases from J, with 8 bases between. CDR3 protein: CASSYSAVAYEQYF. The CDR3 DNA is TGTGCCAGCAGTTACTCCGCGGTAGCCTACGAGCAGTACTTC.